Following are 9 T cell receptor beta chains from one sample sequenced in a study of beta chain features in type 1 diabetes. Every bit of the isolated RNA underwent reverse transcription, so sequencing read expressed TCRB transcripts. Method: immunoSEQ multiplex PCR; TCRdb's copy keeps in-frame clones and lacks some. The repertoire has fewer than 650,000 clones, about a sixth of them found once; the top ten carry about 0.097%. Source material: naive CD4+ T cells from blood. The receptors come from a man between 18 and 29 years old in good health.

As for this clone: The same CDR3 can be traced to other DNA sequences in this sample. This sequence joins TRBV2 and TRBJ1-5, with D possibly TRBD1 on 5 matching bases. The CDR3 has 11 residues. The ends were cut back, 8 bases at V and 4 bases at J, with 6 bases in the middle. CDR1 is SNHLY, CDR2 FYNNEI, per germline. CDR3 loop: CASRGNQPQHF. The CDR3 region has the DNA TGTGCCAGCCGGGGGAATCAGCCCCAGCATTTT.

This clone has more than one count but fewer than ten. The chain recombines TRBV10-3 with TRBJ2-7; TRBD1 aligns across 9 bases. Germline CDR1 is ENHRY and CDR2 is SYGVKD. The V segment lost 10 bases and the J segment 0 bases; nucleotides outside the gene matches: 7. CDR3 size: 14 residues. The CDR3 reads CATRGTGSSYEQYF. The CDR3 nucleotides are TGTGCCACCCGGGGGACAGGGAGCTCCTACGAGCAGTACTTC.

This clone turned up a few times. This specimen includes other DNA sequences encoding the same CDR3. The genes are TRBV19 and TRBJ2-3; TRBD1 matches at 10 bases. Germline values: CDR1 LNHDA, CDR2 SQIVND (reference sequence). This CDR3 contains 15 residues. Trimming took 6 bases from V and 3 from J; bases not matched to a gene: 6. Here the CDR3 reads CASSRQGARTDTQYF. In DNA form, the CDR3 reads TGTGCCAGTAGCCGACAGGGGGCACGGACAGATACGCAGTATTTT.

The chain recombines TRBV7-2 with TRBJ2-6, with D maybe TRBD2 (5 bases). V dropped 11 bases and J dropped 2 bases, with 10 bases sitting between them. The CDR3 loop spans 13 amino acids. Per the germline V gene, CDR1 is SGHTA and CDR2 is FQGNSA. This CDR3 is CAGRGPGANVLTF. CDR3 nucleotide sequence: TGTGCCGGGAGAGGGCCTGGGGCCAACGTCCTGACTTTC.

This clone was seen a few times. CDR3 in amino acids: CASSQGRSYGYTF. The CDR3 DNA is TGTGCCAGCAGCCAAGGCAGGAGCTATGGCTACACCTTC. The genes are TRBV14 and TRBJ1-2; no firm D call. Germline V gives CDR1 SGHDN, CDR2 FVKESK. Deletions cut 1 base from V and 4 bases from J, with 7 bases between. CDR3 length: 13 residues.

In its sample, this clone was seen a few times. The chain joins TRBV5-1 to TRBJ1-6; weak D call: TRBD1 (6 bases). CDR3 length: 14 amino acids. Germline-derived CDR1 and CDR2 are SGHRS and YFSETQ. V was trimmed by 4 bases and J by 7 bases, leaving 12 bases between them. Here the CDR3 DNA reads TGCGCCAGCAGCCAGGGGTTAGAGAATTCACCCCTCCACTTT. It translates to CASSQGLENSPLHF.

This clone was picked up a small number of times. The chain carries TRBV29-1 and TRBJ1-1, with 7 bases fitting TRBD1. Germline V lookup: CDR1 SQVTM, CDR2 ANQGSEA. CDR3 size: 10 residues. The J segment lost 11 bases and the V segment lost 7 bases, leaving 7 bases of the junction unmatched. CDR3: CSARQGTAFF. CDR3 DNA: TGCAGCGCTCGACAGGGAACGGCTTTCTTT.

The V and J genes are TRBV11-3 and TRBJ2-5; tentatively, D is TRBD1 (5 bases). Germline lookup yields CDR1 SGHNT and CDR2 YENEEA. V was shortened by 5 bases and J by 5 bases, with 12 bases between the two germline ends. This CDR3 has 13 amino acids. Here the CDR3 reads CASSRSGSETQYF. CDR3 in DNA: TGTGCCAGCAGCCGCTCAGGGTCGGAGACCCAGTACTTC.

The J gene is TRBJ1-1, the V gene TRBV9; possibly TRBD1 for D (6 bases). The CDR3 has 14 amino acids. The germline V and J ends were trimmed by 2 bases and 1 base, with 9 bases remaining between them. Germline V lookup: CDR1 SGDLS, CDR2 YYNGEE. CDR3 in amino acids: CASSVQTGNTEAFF. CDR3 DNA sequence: TGTGCCAGCAGCGTCCAGACAGGGAACACTGAAGCTTTCTTT.